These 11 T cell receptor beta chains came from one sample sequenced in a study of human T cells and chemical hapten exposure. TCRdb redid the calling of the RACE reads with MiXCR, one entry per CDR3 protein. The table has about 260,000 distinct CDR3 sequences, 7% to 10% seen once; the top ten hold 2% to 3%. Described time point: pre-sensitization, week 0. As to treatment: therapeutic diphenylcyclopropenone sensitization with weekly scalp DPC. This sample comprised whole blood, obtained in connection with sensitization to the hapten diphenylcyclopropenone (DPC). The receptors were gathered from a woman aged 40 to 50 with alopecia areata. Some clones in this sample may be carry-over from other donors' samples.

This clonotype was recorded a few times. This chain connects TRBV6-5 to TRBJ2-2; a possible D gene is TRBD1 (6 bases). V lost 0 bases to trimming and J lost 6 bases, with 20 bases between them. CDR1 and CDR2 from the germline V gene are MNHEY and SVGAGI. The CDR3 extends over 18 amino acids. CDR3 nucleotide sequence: TGTGCCAGCAGTTACTCGAGTCTTACAGGGCATAGTGCCGGGGAGCTGTTTTTT. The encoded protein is CASSYSSLTGHSAGELFF.

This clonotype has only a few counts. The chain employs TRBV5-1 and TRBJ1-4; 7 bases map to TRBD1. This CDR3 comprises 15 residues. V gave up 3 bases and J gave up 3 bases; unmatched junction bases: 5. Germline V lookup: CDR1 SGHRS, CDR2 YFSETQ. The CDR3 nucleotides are TGCGCCAGCAGCTCCACAGGGGAAGCTAATGAAAAACTGTTTTTT. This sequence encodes CASSSTGEANEKLFF.

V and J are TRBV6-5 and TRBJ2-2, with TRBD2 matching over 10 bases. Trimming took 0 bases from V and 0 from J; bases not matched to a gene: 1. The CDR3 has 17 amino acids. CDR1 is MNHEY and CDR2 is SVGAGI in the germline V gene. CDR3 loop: CASSYSGLATNTGELFF. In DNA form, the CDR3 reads TGTGCCAGCAGTTACTCGGGACTAGCGACGAACACCGGGGAGCTGTTTTTT.

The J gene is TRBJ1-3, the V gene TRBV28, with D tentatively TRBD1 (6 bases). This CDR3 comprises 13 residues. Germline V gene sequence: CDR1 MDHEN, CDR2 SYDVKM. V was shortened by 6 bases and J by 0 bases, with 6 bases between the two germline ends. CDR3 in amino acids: CASRDSSGNTIYF. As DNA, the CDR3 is TGTGCCAGCAGGGACAGCTCTGGAAACACCATATATTTT. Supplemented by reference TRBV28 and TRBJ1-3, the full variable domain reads DVKVTQSSRYLVKRTGEKVFLECVQDMDHENMFWYRQDPGLGLRLIYFSYDVKMKEKGDIPEGYSVSREKKERFSLILESASTNQTSMYLCASRDSSGNTIYFGEGSWLTVV.

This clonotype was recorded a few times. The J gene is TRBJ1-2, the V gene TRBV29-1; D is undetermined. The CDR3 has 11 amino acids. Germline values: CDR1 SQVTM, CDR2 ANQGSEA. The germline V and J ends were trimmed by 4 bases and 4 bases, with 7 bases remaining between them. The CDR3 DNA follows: TGCAGCGTTGTCAACAGCTATGGCTACACCTTC. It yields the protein CSVVNSYGYTF. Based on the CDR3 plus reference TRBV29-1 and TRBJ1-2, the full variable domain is SAVISQKPSRDICQRGTSLTIQCQVDSQVTMMFWYRQQPGQSLTLIATANQGSEATYESGFVIDKFPISRPNLTFSTLTVSNMSPEDSSIYLCSVVNSYGYTFGSGTRLTVV.

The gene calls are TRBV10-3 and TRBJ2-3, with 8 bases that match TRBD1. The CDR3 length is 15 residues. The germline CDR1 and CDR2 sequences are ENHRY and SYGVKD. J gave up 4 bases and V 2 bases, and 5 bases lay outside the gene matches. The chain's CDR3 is CAISERQGFPDTQYF. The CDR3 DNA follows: TGTGCCATCAGTGAGAGACAGGGGTTCCCAGATACGCAGTATTTT.

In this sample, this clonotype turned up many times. This CDR3 is CASSLGREGSEQFF. The CDR3 region has the DNA TGTGCCAGCAGCTTAGGGAGGGAGGGGAGTGAGCAGTTCTTC. This chain uses TRBV7-3 with TRBJ2-1; TRBD2 agrees at 7 bases. With 2 bases clipped from V and 9 bases from J, the junction kept 7 bases outside the gene matches. Looked up from germline, CDR1 is SGHTA and CDR2 is FQGTGA. This CDR3 region has 14 residues.

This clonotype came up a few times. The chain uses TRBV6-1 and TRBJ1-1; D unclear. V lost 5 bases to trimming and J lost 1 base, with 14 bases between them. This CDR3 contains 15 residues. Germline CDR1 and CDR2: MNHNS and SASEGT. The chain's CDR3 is CASSPPRPANTEAFF. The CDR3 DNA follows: TGTGCCAGCAGTCCACCCCGGCCAGCGAACACTGAAGCTTTCTTT.

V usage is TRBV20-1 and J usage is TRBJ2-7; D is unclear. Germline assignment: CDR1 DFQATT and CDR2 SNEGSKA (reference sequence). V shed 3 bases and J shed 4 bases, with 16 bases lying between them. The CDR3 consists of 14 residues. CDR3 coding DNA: TGCAGTGCTAGTGTACCTCGGTCGGCTTACGAGCAGTACTTC. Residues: CSASVPRSAYEQYF.

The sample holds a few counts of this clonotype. This chain's CDR3 is CASSLGQGKLFF. The CDR3 region has the DNA TGCGCCAGCAGCTTGGGGCAGGGGAAACTGTTTTTT. The rearrangement uses TRBV5-1 and TRBJ1-4; a weak D match, TRBD1 (6 bases). V lost 0 bases to trimming and J lost 11 bases, with 8 bases between them. CDR3 length: 12 amino acids. CDR1 and CDR2 (germline): SGHRS, YFSETQ.

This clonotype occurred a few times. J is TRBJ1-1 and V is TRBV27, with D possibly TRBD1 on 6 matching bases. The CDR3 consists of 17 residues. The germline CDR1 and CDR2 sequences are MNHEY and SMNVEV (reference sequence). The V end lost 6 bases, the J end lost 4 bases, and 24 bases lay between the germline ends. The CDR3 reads CASSRDIRRGVGTEAFF. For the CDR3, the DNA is TGTGCCAGCAGCCGGGACATTAGGAGGGGCGTTGGCACTGAAGCTTTCTTT.